The 9 T cell receptor beta chains below come from one sample, sequenced in a study of control samples from healthy donors and cancer patients. Clones were read by immunoSEQ multiplex PCR, and TCRdb kept only the in-frame ones, dropping some. The table lists about 70,000 clones, about 94% of them singletons. The specimen was blood. The receptors originated from a woman younger than 45 in good health.

V usage is TRBV11-2 and J usage is TRBJ1-1; D is uncertain. V gave up 1 base and J gave up 0 bases, with 6 bases separating them. CDR3 length: 14 amino acids. The germline V gene encodes CDR1 SGHAT and CDR2 FQNNGV. CDR3 DNA: TGTGCCAGCAGCTTAGTGTCCATGAACACTGAAGCTTTCTTT. Residues: CASSLVSMNTEAFF.

The V gene is TRBV24-1, the J gene TRBJ2-1; 9 bases map to TRBD2. CDR1 and CDR2 from the germline V gene are KGHDR and SFDVKD. CDR3 length: 16 residues. The V gene end was trimmed by 6 bases and the J gene end by 8 bases; junction bases not matched to a gene: 13. CDR3 sequence (DNA): TGTGCCACCAGTTCGCGGCGGGGGGGCCTTTTGTATGAGCAGTTCTTC. It translates to CATSSRRGGLLYEQFF.

This clone was observed a single time. Written as DNA, the CDR3 is TGCGCCAGCAGCCAAGAAGAACCGGTGGCCTACAATGAGCAGTTCTTC. It is translated as CASSQEEPVAYNEQFF. The chain links TRBV4-1 to TRBJ2-1; D is undetermined. Germline V gene lookup returns CDR1 MGHRA and CDR2 YSYEKL. The CDR3 has 16 residues. V was shortened by 0 bases and J by 2 bases, with 11 bases between the two germline ends.

CDR3 DNA: TGTGCCAGCAGCCAAGAGGGGGGACAGTATAATTCACCCCTCCACTTT. Its protein product is CASSQEGGQYNSPLHF. The rearrangement joins TRBV3-1 (or the pseudogene TRBV3-2) to TRBJ1-6; 7 positions match TRBD1. J was trimmed by 4 bases and V by 0 bases; bases with no gene match: 3. CDR1 is LGHDT and CDR2 is YNNKEL in the germline V gene (reference sequence). CDR3 size: 16 residues.

Details on this clone: The same CDR3 can be traced to other DNA sequences in this sample. The J gene is TRBJ2-7, the V gene TRBV28; the D gene is possibly TRBD1 (6 bases). The CDR3 is 15 residues long. Germline V gene lookup returns CDR1 MDHEN and CDR2 SYDVKM. Trimming cost V 9 bases and J 6 bases, with 24 bases left between them. For the CDR3, the DNA is TGTGCCAGTATCCTGGGTGGGCCCTTAGGGGGCGAGCAGTACTTC. It translates to CASILGGPLGGEQYF.

This chain joins TRBV5-8 and TRBJ2-2; D call uncertain. The CDR3 extends over 15 amino acids. Per germline, CDR1 SGHTS and CDR2 YDEGEE. V shed 1 base and J shed 1 base, with 8 bases lying between them. CDR3 region: CASSLRQENTGELFF. For the CDR3, the DNA is TGTGCCAGCAGCTTGAGGCAGGAGAACACCGGGGAGCTGTTTTTT.

This chain uses TRBV4-2 with TRBJ2-2; 15 bases align to TRBD2. The germline CDR1 and CDR2 sequences are LGHNA and YNFKEQ. CDR3 length: 19 amino acids. J lost 6 bases, V lost 2 bases, and 10 bases had no gene match. CDR3 protein: CASSQSWTSGGASAGELFF. The CDR3 DNA is TGTGCCAGCAGCCAATCCTGGACTAGCGGGGGGGCTTCGGCCGGGGAGCTGTTTTTT.

This clone was counted once. The rearrangement joins TRBV3-1 (or the pseudogene TRBV3-2) to TRBJ2-5; 8 bases align to TRBD2. Per the germline V gene, CDR1 is LGHDT and CDR2 is YNNKEL (reference sequence). Trimming cost V 1 base and J 3 bases; bases outside gene matches: 4. The CDR3 spans 15 residues. The CDR3 region is CASSQGFSGEETQYF. The CDR3 DNA is TGTGCCAGCAGCCAAGGATTTAGCGGGGAAGAGACCCAGTACTTC.

The CDR3 here is CASSATTLAGGPGEQFF. In nucleotides, the CDR3 is TGTGCCAGCAGTGCAACTACTCTAGCGGGGGGGCCGGGTGAGCAGTTCTTC. The chain combines TRBV9 with TRBJ2-1; 12 nucleotides line up with TRBD2. This CDR3 region has 17 residues. Germline CDR1 is SGDLS and CDR2 is YYNGEE. V lost 5 bases and J lost 9; bases outside the gene matches: 15. The whole variable domain, remainder taken from reference TRBV9 and TRBJ2-1, is DSGVTQTPKHLITATGQRVTLRCSPRSGDLSVYWYQQSLDQGLQFLIQYYNGEERAKGNILERFSAQQFPDLHSELNLSSLELGDSALYFCASSATTLAGGPGEQFFGPGTRLTVL.